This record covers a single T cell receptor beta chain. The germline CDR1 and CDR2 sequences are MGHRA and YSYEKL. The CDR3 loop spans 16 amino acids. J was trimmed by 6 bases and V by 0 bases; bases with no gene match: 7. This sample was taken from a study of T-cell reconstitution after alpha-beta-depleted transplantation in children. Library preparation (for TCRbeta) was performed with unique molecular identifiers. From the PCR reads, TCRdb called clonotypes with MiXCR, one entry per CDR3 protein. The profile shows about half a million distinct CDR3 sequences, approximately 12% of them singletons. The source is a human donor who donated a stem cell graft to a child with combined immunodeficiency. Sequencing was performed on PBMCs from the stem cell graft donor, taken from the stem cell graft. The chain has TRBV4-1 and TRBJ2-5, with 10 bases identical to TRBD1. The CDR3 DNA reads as TGCGCCAGCAGCCAAGATCTGGGGACAGGGGTTCAGACCCAGTACTTC. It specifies CASSQDLGTGVQTQYF.